This T cell receptor beta chain derives from a study of blood T cell repertoires in COVID-19. Turning to the study itself: Acute and convalescent COVID-19 samples came from the United States, Italy and Spain. Sample material is recorded as cDNA or gDNA derived from T cells, B-cell-depleted T cells, or PBMCs.

Authors' processing steps: It was from reference gene primer amplification that nucleated cell counts were estimated. Libraries were prepared by immunoSEQ multiplex PCR; TCRdb keeps only in-frame clonotypes and omits some of them. The DNA gave D and trimming, while V, J and clone size come from that table. The sample lists 250,000 to 300,000 clones; 81% were seen once. Sequenced: peripheral blood. The origin of this receptor is a woman between 55 and 75 years old with active or convalescent COVID-19.

The CDR3 sequence is CASSPQGGAFF. The DNA of the CDR3 is TGTGCCAGCAGCCCACAGGGGGGAGCTTTCTTT. V and J are TRBV11-2 and TRBJ1-1; 8 positions agree with TRBD1. CDR1 and CDR2 from the germline V gene are SGHAT and FQNNGV. Unmatched junction bases numbered 3, after V lost 5 bases and J lost 10 bases. The CDR3 is made up of 11 amino acids.